This entry features one T cell receptor beta chain sequence. Generated by immunoSEQ multiplex PCR, the TCRdb table keeps only in-frame clones and is missing some. The sample has about 270,000 clones, about nine tenths seen once; the top ten hold 8.5% to 10%. The data are from a study of blood T cell repertoires in COVID-19. Germline V gives CDR1 LNHDA, CDR2 SQIVND (reference sequence). The ends lost 5 bases at V and 9 bases at J; junction bases unmatched: 6. The CDR3 spans 15 residues. The rearrangement joins TRBV19 to TRBJ2-1, with 14 positions matching TRBD2. This sequence originates from a man between 35 and 55 years old who had recovered from COVID-19. Sequences were obtained from peripheral blood. The CDR3, as DNA: TGTGCCAGTAGTCACGGGACTAGCGGGAGAAGTGAGCAGTTCTTC. Amino acids: CASSHGTSGRSEQFF.